This TCR beta chain stems from a study of T cell repertoires in cytomegalovirus infection. Turning to the study itself: Public TCR beta signatures marked donors with CMV infection and the matching HLA. General observations from the study: CMV-specific TCR beta clonotypes restricted by HLA-C were the ones dominating the ex vivo response. Cumulative public TCR beta family frequency identified carriers of CMV plus the relevant HLA.

A remark on this clonotype: The antigen is not known.

This CDR3 comprises 15 residues. Germline values: CDR1 MNHEY, CDR2 SVGEGT. Trimming removed 1 base from V and 4 bases from J, with 13 bases in between. In TCRdb, the reads were re-called with MiXCR into one record per CDR3 protein. The sample contains 300,000 to 400,000 distinct CDR3 sequences, around 9.5% of which appear only once. The origin of this receptor is a human donor in good health (CMV status not recorded). Some clones in this sample may be carry-over from other donors' samples. Sequenced material: PBMCs. The rearrangement links TRBV6-2 or TRBV6-3 to TRBJ2-5; D possibly matches TRBD1 or TRBD2 (6 bases each). The CDR3 nucleotides read TGTGCCAGCAGTTACTTCGGAGGGGGGCGAGAGACCCAGTACTTC. It specifies CASSYFGGGRETQYF.